The rows below give T cell receptor beta chains drawn from one sample of a study of tumor and adjacent non-tumor tissue in lung cancer. From the multiplex PCR reads, TCRdb called clonotypes with MiXCR, one entry per CDR3 protein. In the table there are roughly 49,000 distinct CDR3 sequences, about 79% of which are singletons. Sample: distant non-tumor lung tissue. The receptors here all came from a woman between 55 and 75 years old with non-small cell lung cancer. Each CDR3 is given with its conserved first and last residue. A D gene is named only where the DNA matches it firmly. Only some rows state a clone size, as once, few, many or a class for expanded clones.

clone size	D gene	V gene	J gene	CDR3 DNA	CDR3 protein
few	.	TRBV7-8	TRBJ2-2	TGTGCCAACAGCATAAACCGGGACCAAGGGGAGCTGTTTTTT	CANSINRDQGELFF
.	TRBD2	TRBV29-1	TRBJ2-1	TGCAGCGTAGTGGGAGGGTATGTGTATGGTGAGCCGTTCTTC	CSVVGGYVYGEPFF
.	.	TRBV6-5	TRBJ1-4	TGTGCCAGCAGGTCACTTGGAACTAATGAAAAACTGGTTTTT	CASRSLGTNEKLVF
few	.	TRBV5-4	TRBJ1-1	TGTGCCAGCAGCGCGGCGTCATGGTCGGACACTGAAGCTTTCTTT	CASSAASWSDTEAFF
.	.	TRBV11-2	TRBJ2-7	TGTGCCAGCAGCCCGTTGACGGGTGGAGGACAGTATTTC	CASSPLTGGGQYF
.	.	TRBV6-2/TRBV6-3	TRBJ2-7	TGTGCCATCAGTAGACAGGAATCCTATGAGCAGTACTTC	CAISRQESYEQYF
.	.	TRBV7-8	TRBJ1-3	TGTGCCAGCAGCCCACGCCCAGGGGCCAGCTCTGGAAACATCATATATTTT	CASSPRPGASSGNIIYF
.	TRBD2	TRBV5-6	TRBJ2-3	TGTGCCTGCGTCAACCGCGGGAGCGGCGGAGATACGCAGTATTTT	CACVNRGSGGDTQYF
.	.	TRBV29-1	TRBJ1-1	TGTAGCGTTATAGAAGGGGTGGGGAACACTGAAGCTTTCTTT	CSVIEGVGNTEAFF
.	.	TRBV6-2/TRBV6-3	TRBJ1-5	TGTGTCAGCAGTCACGGCCCCACAGGGACAAGCAATCAGCCCCAGCATTTT	CVSSHGPTGTSNQPQHF
.	TRBD2	TRBV12-3/TRBV12-4	TRBJ2-3	TGTGCCAGCAGTTTACTATCGACGGGAGGTGAGACAGATACGCAGTACTTT	CASSLLSTGGETDTQYF
.	TRBD2	TRBV12-3/TRBV12-4	TRBJ2-5	TGTGCCAGCAGCGCTAACGGGGGGTACCACGGGACCCAGTACTTC	CASSANGGYHGTQYF
.	TRBD2	TRBV5-6	TRBJ2-1	TGTGCCAGCAGCTTGTCTAGCGGGGGGAGCTCCTACAATGACCAGTCCTTC	CASSLSSGGSSYNDQSF
once	TRBD2	TRBV6-7	TRBJ2-3	TGTGCCTGCACCGGAGGGACTAGCGGGAGCGGTGCAGATACGCAGTATTTT	CACTGGTSGSGADTQYF
.	.	TRBV11-2	TRBJ1-2	TGTGCCAGAAGCTTAGGTTCGGTAGGCTGCACCTTC	CARSLGSVGCTF
many	.	TRBV29-1	TRBJ1-1	TGCAGCGCGGGGAGGCAAGGACAGCATACTGAAGCTTTCTTT	CSAGRQGQHTEAFF